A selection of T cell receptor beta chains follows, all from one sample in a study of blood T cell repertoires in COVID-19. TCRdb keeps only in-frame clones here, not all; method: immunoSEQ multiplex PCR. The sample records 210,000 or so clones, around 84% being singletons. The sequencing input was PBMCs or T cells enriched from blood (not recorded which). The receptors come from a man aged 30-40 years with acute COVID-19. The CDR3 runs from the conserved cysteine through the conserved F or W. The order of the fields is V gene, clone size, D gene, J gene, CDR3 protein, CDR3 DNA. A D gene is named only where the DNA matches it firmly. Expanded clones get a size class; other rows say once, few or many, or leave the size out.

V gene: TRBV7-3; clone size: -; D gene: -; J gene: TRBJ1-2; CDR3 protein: CASSLNGASGYTF; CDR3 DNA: TGTGCCAGCAGCTTAAATGGGGCGAGTGGCTACACCTTC
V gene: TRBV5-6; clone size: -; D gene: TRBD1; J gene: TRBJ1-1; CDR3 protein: CASRRTGLNTEAFF; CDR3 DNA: TGTGCCAGCAGGCGGACAGGGCTGAACACTGAAGCTTTCTTT
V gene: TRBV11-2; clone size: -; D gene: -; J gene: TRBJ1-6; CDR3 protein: CASSFGNSPLHF; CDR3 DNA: TGTGCCAGCAGCTTTGGCAATTCACCCCTCCACTTT
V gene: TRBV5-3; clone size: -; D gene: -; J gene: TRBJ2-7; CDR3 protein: CARSLGGEQYF; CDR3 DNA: TGTGCCAGAAGTCTAGGCGGCGAGCAGTACTTC
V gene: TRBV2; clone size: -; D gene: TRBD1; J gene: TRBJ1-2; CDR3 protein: CASSETGRNYGYTF; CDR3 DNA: TGTGCCAGCAGTGAGACAGGGAGGAACTATGGCTACACCTTC
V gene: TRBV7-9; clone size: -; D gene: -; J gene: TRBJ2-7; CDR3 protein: CASSASHYEQYF; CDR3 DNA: TGTGCCAGCAGCGCTAGCCACTACGAGCAGTACTTC
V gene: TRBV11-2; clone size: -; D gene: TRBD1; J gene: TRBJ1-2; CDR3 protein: CASSFTGTGKDGYTF; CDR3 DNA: TGTGCCAGCAGCTTTACCGGGACAGGGAAGGATGGCTACACCTTC
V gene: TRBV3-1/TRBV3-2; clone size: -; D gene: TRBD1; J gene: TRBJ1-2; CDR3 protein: CASSQLQGASSGYTF; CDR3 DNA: TGTGCCAGCAGCCAATTACAGGGGGCCTCGTCCGGCTACACCTTC
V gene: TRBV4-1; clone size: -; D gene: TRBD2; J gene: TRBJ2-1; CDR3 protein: CASSFPGGAQGYNEQFF; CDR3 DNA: TGCGCCAGCAGCTTCCCGGGGGGGGCCCAGGGCTACAATGAGCAGTTCTTC
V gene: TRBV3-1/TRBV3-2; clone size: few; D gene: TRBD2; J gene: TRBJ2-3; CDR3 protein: CASSRDPRGLAWDTQYF; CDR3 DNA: TGTGCCAGCAGCCGGGATCCTAGGGGACTAGCATGGGATACGCAGTATTTT
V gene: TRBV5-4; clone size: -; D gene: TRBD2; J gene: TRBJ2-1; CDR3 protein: CASSFSGGRYNEQFF; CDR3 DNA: TGTGCCAGCAGCTTTAGCGGGGGGCGTTACAATGAGCAGTTCTTC
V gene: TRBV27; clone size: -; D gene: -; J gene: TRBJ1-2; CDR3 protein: CASSSPTGDNYGYTF; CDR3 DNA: TGTGCCAGCAGTTCCCCCACGGGGGATAACTATGGCTACACCTTC
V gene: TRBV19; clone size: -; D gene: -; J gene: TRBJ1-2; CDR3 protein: CASTFTRTANYGYTF; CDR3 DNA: TGTGCCAGTACCTTCACGCGGACAGCTAACTATGGCTACACCTTC
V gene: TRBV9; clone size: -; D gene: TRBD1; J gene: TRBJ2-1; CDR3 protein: CASSQLPTGANNEQFF; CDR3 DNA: TGTGCCAGCAGCCAGCTCCCGACAGGGGCAAACAATGAGCAGTTCTTC
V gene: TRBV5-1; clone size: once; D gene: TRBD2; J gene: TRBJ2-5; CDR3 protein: CASSLTSGASETQYF; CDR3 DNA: TGCGCCAGCAGCTTGACTAGCGGGGCCTCCGAGACCCAGTACTTC
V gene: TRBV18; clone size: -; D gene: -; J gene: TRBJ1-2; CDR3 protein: CASSPSTENYGYTF; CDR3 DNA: TGTGCCAGCTCACCATCGACGGAGAACTATGGCTACACCTTC
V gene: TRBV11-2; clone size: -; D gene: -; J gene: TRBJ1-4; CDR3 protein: CASSSGGGTTNEKLFF; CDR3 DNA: TGTGCCAGCAGCTCGGGGGGAGGGACAACTAATGAAAAACTGTTTTTT
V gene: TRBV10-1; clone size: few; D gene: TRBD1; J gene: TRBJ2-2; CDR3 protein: CASSPLVGTGNTGELFF; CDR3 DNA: TGCGCCAGCAGCCCCTTGGTGGGGACAGGGAACACCGGGGAGCTGTTTTTT
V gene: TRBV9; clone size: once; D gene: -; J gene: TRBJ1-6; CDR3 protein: CASSPPGAYNSPLHF; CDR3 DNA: TGTGCCAGCAGCCCCCCCGGGGCCTATAATTCACCCCTCCACTTT
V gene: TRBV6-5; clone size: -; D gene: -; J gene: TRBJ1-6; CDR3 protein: CATNRVRENSPLHF; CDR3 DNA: TGTGCCACCAATCGGGTCAGGGAAAATTCACCCCTCCACTTT
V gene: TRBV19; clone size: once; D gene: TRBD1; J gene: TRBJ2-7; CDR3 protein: CASSTDRGAREQYF; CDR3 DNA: TGTGCCAGTAGTACCGACAGGGGAGCAAGGGAGCAGTACTTC
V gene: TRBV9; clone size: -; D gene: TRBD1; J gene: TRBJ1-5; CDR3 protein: CASSVGRGQVLSGWGQPQHF; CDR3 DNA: TGTGCCAGCAGCGTAGGTCGGGGACAGGTCTTATCGGGTTGGGGTCAGCCCCAGCATTTT
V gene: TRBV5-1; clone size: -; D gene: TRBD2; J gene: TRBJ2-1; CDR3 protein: CASSPRLAGGWSSYNEQFF; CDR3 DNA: TGCGCCAGCAGCCCGCGACTAGCGGGGGGTTGGAGCTCCTACAATGAGCAGTTCTTC
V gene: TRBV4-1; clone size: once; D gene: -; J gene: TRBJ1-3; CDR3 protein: CASSQAGGDYSGNTIYF; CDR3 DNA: TGCGCCAGCAGCCAAGCCGGGGGAGATTACTCTGGAAACACCATATATTTT
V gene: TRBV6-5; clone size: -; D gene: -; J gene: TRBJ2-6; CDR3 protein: CASRLLSGANVLTF; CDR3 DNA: TGTGCCAGCAGACTCCTTTCTGGGGCCAACGTCCTGACTTTC
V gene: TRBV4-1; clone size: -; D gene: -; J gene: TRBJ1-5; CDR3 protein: CASSQIQGRINNQPQHF; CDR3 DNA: TGCGCCAGCAGCCAGATACAGGGTAGGATAAACAATCAGCCCCAGCATTTT
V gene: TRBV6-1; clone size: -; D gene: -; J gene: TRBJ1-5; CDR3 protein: CASSESAYGGNQPQHF; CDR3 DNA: TGTGCCAGCAGTGAATCTGCATACGGGGGGAATCAGCCCCAGCATTTT
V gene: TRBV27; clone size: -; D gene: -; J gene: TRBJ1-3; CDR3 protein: CASRPGSSSGNTIYF; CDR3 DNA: TGTGCCAGCAGGCCCGGGTCGAGCTCTGGAAACACCATATATTTT
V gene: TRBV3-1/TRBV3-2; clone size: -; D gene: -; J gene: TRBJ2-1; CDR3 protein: CASSHVSGNEQFF; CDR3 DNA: TGTGCCAGCAGCCACGTTAGCGGCAATGAGCAGTTCTTC
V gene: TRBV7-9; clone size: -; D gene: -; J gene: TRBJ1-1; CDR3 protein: CASSKYGDTEAFF; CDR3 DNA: TGTGCCAGCTCTAAGTACGGTGACACTGAAGCTTTCTTT
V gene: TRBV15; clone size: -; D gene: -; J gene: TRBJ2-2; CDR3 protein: CATSNSSGPGELFF; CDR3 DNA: TGTGCCACCAGCAATTCGTCAGGGCCCGGGGAGCTGTTTTTT
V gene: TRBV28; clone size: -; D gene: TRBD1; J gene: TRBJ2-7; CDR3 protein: CASRPWTGGGDEQYF; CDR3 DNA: TGTGCCAGCAGACCCTGGACAGGAGGCGGCGACGAGCAGTACTTC
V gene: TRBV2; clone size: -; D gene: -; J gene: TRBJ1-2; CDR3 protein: CASTPLANYGYTF; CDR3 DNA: TGTGCCAGCACCCCGCTAGCTAACTATGGCTACACCTTC
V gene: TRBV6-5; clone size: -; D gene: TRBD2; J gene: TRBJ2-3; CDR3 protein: CASSSGLFTDTQYF; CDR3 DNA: TGTGCCAGCAGTTCGGGACTATTCACAGATACGCAGTATTTT
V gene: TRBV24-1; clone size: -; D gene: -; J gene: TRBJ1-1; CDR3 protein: CATSEGPGTNTEAFF; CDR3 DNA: TGTGCCACCAGCGAAGGTCCGGGTACGAACACTGAAGCTTTCTTT
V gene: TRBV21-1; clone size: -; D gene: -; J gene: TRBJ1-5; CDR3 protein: CASSKVGSRKEQPQHF; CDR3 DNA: TGTGCCAGCAGCAAAGTGGGCAGCAGGAAGGAACAGCCCCAGCATTTT
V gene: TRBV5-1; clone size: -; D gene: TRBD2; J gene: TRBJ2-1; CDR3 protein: CASSLTSGGNNEQFF; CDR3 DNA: TGCGCCAGCAGCCTAACTAGCGGGGGTAACAATGAGCAGTTCTTC
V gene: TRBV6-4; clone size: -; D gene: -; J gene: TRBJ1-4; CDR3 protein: CASSDSPGRKLFF; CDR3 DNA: TGTGCCAGCAGTGACTCTCCGGGGAGAAAACTGTTTTTT
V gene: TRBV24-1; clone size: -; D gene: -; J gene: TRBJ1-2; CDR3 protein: CATKHRYGYTF; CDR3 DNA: TGTGCCACCAAACACCGATATGGCTACACCTTC
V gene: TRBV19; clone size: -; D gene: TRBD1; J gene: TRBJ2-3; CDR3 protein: CASSIEADRKGTDTQYF; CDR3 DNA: TGTGCCAGTAGTATAGAGGCGGACAGGAAAGGGACAGATACGCAGTATTTT
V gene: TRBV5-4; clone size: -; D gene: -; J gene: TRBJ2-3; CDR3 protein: CAGRGGTTDTQYF; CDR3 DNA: TGTGCCGGACGTGGAGGAACCACAGATACGCAGTATTTT
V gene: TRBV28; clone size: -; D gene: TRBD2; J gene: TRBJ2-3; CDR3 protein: CASSLLAGGRIGTDTQYF; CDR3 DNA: TGTGCCAGCAGTTTGTTAGCGGGGGGGCGAATTGGCACAGATACGCAGTATTTT
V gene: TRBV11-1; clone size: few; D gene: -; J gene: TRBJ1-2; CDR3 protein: CASSLGDSRNYGYTF; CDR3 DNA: TGTGCCAGCAGCTTAGGAGACAGCAGGAACTATGGCTACACCTTC
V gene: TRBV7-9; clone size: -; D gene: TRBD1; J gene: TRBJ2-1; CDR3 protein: CASNKQGVHEQFF; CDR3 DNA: TGTGCCAGCAACAAGCAGGGGGTTCATGAGCAGTTCTTC
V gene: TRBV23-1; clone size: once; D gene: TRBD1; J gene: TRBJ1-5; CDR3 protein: CASSQLTGQNSNQPQHF; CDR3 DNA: TGCGCCAGCAGTCAGTTGACAGGGCAAAATAGCAATCAGCCCCAGCATTTT
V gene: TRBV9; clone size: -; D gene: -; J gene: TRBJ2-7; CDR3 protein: CASSVGESTYEQYF; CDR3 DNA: TGTGCCAGCAGCGTAGGAGAGTCAACCTACGAGCAGTACTTC
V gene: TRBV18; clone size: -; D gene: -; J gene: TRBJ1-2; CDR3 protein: CASSPLQAGYTF; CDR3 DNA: TGTGCCAGCTCACCTTTGCAAGCCGGCTACACCTTC
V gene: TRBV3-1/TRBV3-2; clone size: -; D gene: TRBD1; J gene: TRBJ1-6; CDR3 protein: CASSEDRNNNSPLHF; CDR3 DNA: TGTGCCAGCAGCGAGGACAGGAACAATAATTCACCCCTCCACTTT
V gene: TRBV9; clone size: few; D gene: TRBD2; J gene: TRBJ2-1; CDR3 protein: CASSEGLAYNEQFF; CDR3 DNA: TGTGCCAGCAGCGAGGGACTAGCCTACAATGAGCAGTTCTTC
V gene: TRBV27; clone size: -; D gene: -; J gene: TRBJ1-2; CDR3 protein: CASSAYAGEVYGYTF; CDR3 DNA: TGTGCCAGCAGTGCCTACGCAGGGGAAGTCTATGGCTACACCTTC
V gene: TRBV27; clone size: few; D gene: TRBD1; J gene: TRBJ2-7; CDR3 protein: CASSLDRDYEQYF; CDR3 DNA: TGTGCCAGCAGTTTGGACAGGGACTACGAGCAGTACTTC
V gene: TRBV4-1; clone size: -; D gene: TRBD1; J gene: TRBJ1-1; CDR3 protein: CASSQGHGTVNTEAFF; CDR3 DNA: TGCGCCAGCAGCCAAGGACACGGGACAGTAAACACTGAAGCTTTCTTT
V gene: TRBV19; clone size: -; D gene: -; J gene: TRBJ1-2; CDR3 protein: CASSMSTEPARGYTF; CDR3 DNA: TGTGCCAGTAGTATGTCGACAGAGCCCGCTCGGGGCTACACCTTC
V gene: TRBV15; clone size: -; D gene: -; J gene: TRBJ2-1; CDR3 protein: CATSRTAGDWYNEQFF; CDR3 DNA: TGTGCCACCAGCAGGACCGCAGGGGATTGGTACAATGAGCAGTTCTTC